This is a list of T cell receptor beta chains from one sample in a study of early stage breast cancer tumors. The method was immunoSEQ multiplex PCR; TCRdb's version includes in-frame clones alone and lacks a portion of them. The table shows about 21,000 clones, with 76% occurring only once. What was sequenced was blood. Receptors were obtained from a person aged 55 to 70 with breast cancer. Both conserved end residues are part of each CDR3. A D gene is named only where the DNA matches it firmly. Size tells how often a clone was seen (once, few, many) or the class of an expanded clone, and some rows leave it out.

J	D	V	size	CDR3	DNA
TRBJ2-3	.	TRBV7-3	.	CASSSLASSTDTQYF	TGTGCCAGCAGCTCACTAGCATCTAGCACAGATACGCAGTATTTT
TRBJ2-7	TRBD1	TRBV7-6	.	CASSLATGGYEQYF	TGTGCCAGCAGCTTAGCAACAGGGGGCTACGAGCAGTACTTC
TRBJ1-4	.	TRBV5-1	.	CASSGGTVGFLEKLFF	TGCGCCAGCAGCGGCGGGACCGTGGGATTTTTAGAAAAACTGTTTTTT
TRBJ2-7	.	TRBV30	.	CAWSTGDSYEQYF	TGTGCCTGGAGTACCGGGGACTCCTACGAGCAGTACTTC
TRBJ1-5	.	TRBV19	.	CASSIDPRDGNSNQPQHF	TGTGCCAGTAGTATAGACCCCCGGGACGGAAATAGCAATCAGCCCCAGCATTTT
TRBJ1-6	TRBD1	TRBV5-4	.	CASSSTPTGGNSPLHF	TGTGCCAGCAGCTCGACCCCGACAGGGGGTAATTCACCCCTCCACTTT
TRBJ1-1	TRBD1	TRBV25-1	.	CASSDPRGGGTEAFF	TGTGCCAGCAGTGACCCCCGAGGGGGCGGCACTGAAGCTTTCTTT
TRBJ2-2	TRBD1	TRBV7-9	few	CASSPPTGRMRGELFF	TGTGCCAGCAGCCCCCCGACAGGGCGGATGCGCGGGGAGCTGTTTTTT
TRBJ2-6	TRBD2	TRBV7-3	.	CASSLRAGGSAGANVLTF	TGTGCCAGCAGCTTAAGGGCGGGGGGCTCCGCCGGGGCCAACGTCCTGACTTTC
TRBJ2-7	.	TRBV25-1	.	CASSESGRAYEQYF	TGTGCCAGCAGTGAATCCGGCAGGGCCTACGAGCAGTACTTC
TRBJ2-3	.	TRBV7-6	.	CASSLAPSGHTDTQYF	TGTGCCAGCAGCTTAGCGCCCAGCGGTCACACAGATACGCAGTATTTT
TRBJ1-5	.	TRBV19	.	CASSPGRVGNQPQHF	TGTGCCAGTAGCCCGGGCAGGGTCGGCAATCAGCCCCAGCATTTT
TRBJ2-7	.	TRBV10-2	.	CASSVISYEQYF	TGCGCCAGCAGTGTCATCTCCTACGAGCAGTACTTC
TRBJ2-3	TRBD1	TRBV5-1	.	CASSFRDRSTDTQYF	TGCGCCAGCAGCTTCCGGGACAGGAGCACAGATACGCAGTATTTT
TRBJ2-2	.	TRBV7-9	.	CASSLTQARTGELFF	TGTGCCAGCAGCTTAACACAGGCTCGCACCGGGGAGCTGTTTTTT
TRBJ2-2	.	TRBV10-3	.	CAINRRREGTNTGELFF	TGTGCCATCAATCGCCGGAGAGAGGGGACGAACACCGGGGAGCTGTTTTTT
TRBJ2-1	TRBD2	TRBV25-1	once	CASSEPLAGGYREQFF	TGTGCCAGCAGTGAGCCGCTAGCGGGGGGGTATCGTGAGCAGTTCTTC
TRBJ2-1	TRBD2	TRBV2	.	CASSTTSDNEQFF	TGTGCCAGCAGTACAACTAGCGACAATGAGCAGTTCTTC
TRBJ1-2	.	TRBV6-5	.	CASSPTGPGSGYTF	TGTGCCAGCAGTCCTACAGGGCCGGGTTCTGGCTACACCTTC
TRBJ2-5	.	TRBV5-1	.	CASSPTSGSAETQYF	TGCGCCAGCAGCCCAACAAGCGGGTCGGCAGAGACCCAGTACTTC
TRBJ2-1	.	TRBV5-4	.	CASRRAFSGEQFF	TGTGCCAGCAGGAGGGCCTTCTCGGGTGAGCAGTTCTTC
TRBJ2-2	.	TRBV29-1	.	CSVEVGGGLLGGELFF	TGCAGCGTTGAAGTAGGTGGGGGCTTGTTGGGCGGGGAGCTGTTTTTT
TRBJ2-3	.	TRBV28	.	CASSLAGETGMQYF	TGTGCCAGCAGTTTAGCGGGAGAGACAGGGATGCAGTATTTT
TRBJ1-4	.	TRBV4-1	.	CASSERGKLFF	TGCGCCAGCAGCGAAAGGGGTAAACTGTTTTTT
TRBJ2-1	TRBD2	TRBV6-4	.	CASSASGGLGEQFF	TGTGCCAGCAGCGCTAGCGGGGGCCTAGGTGAGCAGTTCTTC
TRBJ1-5	.	TRBV7-9	.	CASSTGQHNQPQHF	TGTGCCAGCAGCACCGGACAGCACAATCAGCCCCAGCATTTT
TRBJ2-1	TRBD2	TRBV30	few	CAWEVAGGPSYNEQFF	TGTGCCTGGGAAGTAGCGGGGGGGCCGAGTTACAATGAGCAGTTCTTC
TRBJ1-1	.	TRBV18	.	CASSPYQGVPEAFF	TGTGCCAGCTCGCCTTATCAGGGAGTCCCTGAAGCTTTCTTT
TRBJ2-1	.	TRBV2	.	CASSLVVNNEQFF	TGTGCCAGCAGTTTAGTAGTCAACAATGAGCAGTTCTTC
TRBJ2-7	TRBD1	TRBV10-2	.	CASSLTGAYEQYF	TGCGCCAGCAGCCTCACAGGGGCCTACGAGCAGTACTTC
TRBJ1-5	.	TRBV6-4	.	CASSEAGGNQPQHF	TGTGCCAGCAGTGAAGCAGGGGGCAATCAGCCCCAGCATTTT
TRBJ2-5	.	TRBV12-5	.	CASGSSLAMETQYF	TGTGCTAGTGGTTCCTCACTAGCAATGGAGACCCAGTACTTC
TRBJ2-7	.	TRBV5-1	.	CASSLEGGGHRSNEQYF	TGCGCCAGCAGCTTGGAGGGGGGGGGCCATCGTTCCAACGAGCAGTACTTC
TRBJ2-1	TRBD1	TRBV4-2	.	CASSQVEGQSNEQFF	TGTGCCAGCAGCCAAGTCGAGGGACAGTCGAATGAGCAGTTCTTC
TRBJ2-7	.	TRBV4-1	.	CASSQDSGTGLPYEQYF	TGCGCCAGCAGCCAAGATAGCGGCACGGGACTGCCCTACGAGCAGTACTTC
TRBJ2-7	TRBD1	TRBV2	.	CASSVTGTGGPLHYEQYF	TGTGCCAGCAGTGTCACCGGGACAGGGGGCCCCCTCCACTACGAGCAGTACTTC
TRBJ1-1	TRBD1	TRBV7-9	.	CASSFRTGDTHTEAFF	TGTGCCAGCAGCTTCCGGACAGGGGATACGCACACTGAAGCTTTCTTT
TRBJ2-3	.	TRBV7-9	.	CASSSWAPGTDTQYF	TGTGCCAGCAGCTCTTGGGCGCCCGGAACGGATACGCAGTATTTT
TRBJ2-7	.	TRBV30	.	CAWSIAAAYAYEQYF	TGTGCCTGGAGTATTGCAGCTGCCTACGCCTACGAGCAGTACTTC
TRBJ2-1	TRBD1	TRBV4-2	.	CASSPVPQGVWFF	TGTGCCAGCAGCCCTGTGCCCCAGGGGGTGTGGTTCTTC
TRBJ2-7	TRBD2	TRBV7-9	.	CASSPTYREGSYEQYF	TGTGCCAGCAGCCCCACCTATCGGGAGGGCTCCTACGAGCAGTACTTC
TRBJ2-3	.	TRBV7-3	once	CASKGNTDTQYF	TGTGCCAGCAAAGGAAACACAGATACGCAGTATTTT
TRBJ2-3	.	TRBV7-6	.	CASSFTGRDTQYF	TGTGCCAGCAGCTTCACCGGGAGAGATACGCAGTATTTT
TRBJ1-1	.	TRBV5-6	.	CASSRDATRAEAFF	TGTGCCAGCAGCCGGGACGCCACGCGCGCTGAAGCTTTCTTT
TRBJ2-5	.	TRBV5-6	.	CASSLDLGVETQYF	TGTGCCAGCAGCTTGGACTTGGGAGTGGAGACCCAGTACTTC
TRBJ2-3	TRBD1	TRBV14	few	CASSQDRRTGIDTQYF	TGTGCCAGCAGCCAAGACCGAAGGACAGGGATAGATACGCAGTATTTT